This T cell receptor beta chain was documented in a study of cytotoxic CD8 clonotypes in ibrutinib-treated CLL. TCRdb's table, derived via immunoSEQ multiplex PCR, lists solely in-frame clones and lacks some. The sample has some 85,000 clones, approximately 71% seen once. This clone appeared once. Antigen: not known. V dropped 0 bases and J dropped 4 bases, with 13 bases sitting between them. The germline V gene encodes CDR1 MNHEY and CDR2 SVGAGI. The CDR3 is made up of 16 amino acids. Study-wide results and caveats: Treatment left the uncommon public clonotypes either contracted or stable in frequency.

The chain has TRBV6-5 and TRBJ2-1; D tentatively reads TRBD1 or TRBD2 (5 bases each). The receptor was isolated from a human donor with chronic lymphocytic leukemia. Sequenced material: PBMCs, taken after 24 months of ibrutinib treatment. The CDR3 region has the DNA TGTGCCAGCAGTTACTCGCAGGGACCAGCTTACAATGAGCAGTTCTTC. This encodes CASSYSQGPAYNEQFF.